This is a list of T cell receptor beta chains from one sample in a study of T-cell reconstitution after alpha-beta-depleted transplantation in children. TCRdb reprocessed the PCR reads with MiXCR, giving one entry per CDR3 protein. The top ten clones hold 25% to 30% of a sample with fewer than 550,000 distinct CDR3 sequences, roughly 15% of them seen once. The specimen comprised PBMCs, mostly from graft donor cells, sampled 360 days after TCRalphabeta/CD19-depleted stem cell transplant. These TCRs come from a boy younger than two who had a stem cell transplant for Wiskott-Aldrich syndrome, so the T cells may come from the graft donor. Each CDR3 is given with its conserved first and last residue. D genes are given only for firm matches. Not every row has a clone size; where given, it reads once, few, many or a size class.

V,D,size,J,CDR3,DNA
TRBV2,TRBD2,few,TRBJ2-1,CASFRSGVPRYNEQFF,TGTGCCAGCTTCCGTAGCGGGGTACCGAGATACAATGAGCAGTTCTTC
TRBV5-1,NA,NA,TRBJ2-3,CASSRRTSTDTQYF,TGCGCCAGCAGTCGGCGGACTAGCACAGATACGCAGTATTTT
TRBV12-3/TRBV12-4,TRBD1,few,TRBJ1-5,CASSLNTGGEHF,TGTGCCAGCAGTTTAAACACAGGGGGGGAGCATTTT
TRBV21-1,NA,few,TRBJ1-2,CASAGGYTF,TGTGCCAGCGCCGGGGGCTACACCTTC
TRBV11-2,NA,few,TRBJ2-7,CASSLDMGLVYEQYF,TGTGCCAGCAGCTTAGATATGGGACTGGTCTACGAGCAGTACTTC
TRBV18,NA,NA,TRBJ1-1,CASSPWPAPSPEAFF,TGTGCCAGCTCACCATGGCCAGCCCCCAGCCCTGAAGCTTTCTTT
TRBV20-1,TRBD2,many,TRBJ2-1,CSAFSGTSGRGPYGEQFF,TGCAGTGCTTTCTCCGGGACTAGCGGGAGGGGGCCCTACGGTGAGCAGTTCTTC
TRBV7-9,NA,NA,TRBJ2-7,CASSPNPGSSYEQYF,TGTGCCAGCAGCCCAAACCCCGGGAGCTCCTACGAGCAGTACTTC
TRBV3-1,NA,few,TRBJ1-2,CASSNKLSSPGGYTF,TGTGCCAGCAGCAATAAGTTATCCAGCCCCGGAGGCTACACCTTC
TRBV28,TRBD1,NA,TRBJ2-7,CASRSGTEKYSSYEQYF,TGTGCCAGCCGATCTGGGACAGAAAAATATAGCTCCTACGAGCAGTACTTC
TRBV29-1,NA,many,TRBJ2-7,CSVSLSYEQYF,TGCAGCGTTTCGTTGAGCTACGAGCAGTACTTC
TRBV20-1,TRBD2,few,TRBJ2-3,CSASSLAGDPDTDTQYF,TGCAGTGCTAGTTCCCTAGCGGGAGACCCGGACACAGATACGCAGTATTTT
TRBV24-1,NA,NA,TRBJ2-3,CATSDFAGSSTDTQYF,TGTGCCACCAGTGATTTTGCGGGGTCTAGCACAGATACGCAGTATTTT
TRBV5-6,TRBD2,few,TRBJ2-7,CASSFPGTSGSSNYEQYF,TGTGCCAGCAGCTTTCCTGGGACTAGCGGGAGTTCTAACTACGAGCAGTACTTC
TRBV24-1,TRBD1,NA,TRBJ2-3,CATSGLRGRTDTQYF,TGTGCCACCAGTGGGCTAAGGGGGCGCACAGATACGCAGTATTTT
TRBV11-3,NA,few,TRBJ2-2,CASSGGSGELFF,TGTGCCAGCAGCGGGGGTAGCGGGGAGCTGTTTTTT
TRBV14,NA,NA,TRBJ2-1,CASRPLEAYKNEQFF,TGTGCCAGCAGACCTCTAGAGGCCTACAAGAATGAGCAGTTCTTC
TRBV5-1,NA,many,TRBJ2-1,CASSLAGRNNEQFF,TGCGCCAGCAGCTTGGCGGGGCGGAACAATGAGCAGTTCTTC
TRBV29-1,TRBD1,few,TRBJ1-2,CSDRARGYGYTF,TGCAGTGACAGGGCGAGGGGCTATGGCTACACCTTC
TRBV20-1,NA,NA,TRBJ2-1,CSARARVPASASYNEQFF,TGCAGTGCTAGAGCAAGAGTCCCGGCTAGCGCGTCCTACAATGAGCAGTTCTTC
TRBV15,NA,NA,TRBJ2-3,CATSRDVGGFGSTDTQYF,TGTGCCACCAGCAGAGATGTAGGGGGATTCGGTAGCACAGATACGCAGTATTTT
TRBV5-1,TRBD1,few,TRBJ2-5,CASGTGTGYQETQYF,TGCGCCAGCGGCACCGGGACAGGTTATCAAGAGACCCAGTACTTC
TRBV7-2,TRBD1,NA,TRBJ2-5,CASSLEYRGWAETQYF,TGTGCCAGCAGCTTAGAGTACAGGGGATGGGCGGAGACCCAGTACTTC
TRBV5-1,TRBD2,NA,TRBJ2-1,CASSFGLAGGDEQFF,TGCGCCAGCAGCTTCGGACTAGCTGGGGGGGATGAGCAGTTCTTC
TRBV15,NA,NA,TRBJ1-2,CATSRGFNYGYTF,TGTGCCACCAGCAGAGGGTTTAACTATGGCTACACCTTC
TRBV30,NA,NA,TRBJ2-7,CAWSGVGGTHYEQYF,TGTGCCTGGAGTGGAGTAGGCGGGACGCACTACGAGCAGTACTTC
TRBV20-1,NA,few,TRBJ2-7,CSARQGEEYEQYF,TGCAGTGCTAGGCAGGGTGAGGAGTACGAGCAGTACTTC
TRBV15,NA,NA,TRBJ1-1,CATSRSFHRRDTEAFF,TGTGCCACCAGCAGAAGTTTTCACAGGCGGGACACTGAAGCTTTCTTT
TRBV12-3/TRBV12-4,NA,NA,TRBJ1-6,CASSPPGSSYNSPLHF,TGTGCCAGCAGTCCTCCAGGGAGCTCCTATAATTCACCCCTCCACTTT
TRBV20-1,NA,many,TRBJ2-6,CSATTREQDSGANVLTF,TGCAGTGCTACTACCCGAGAACAGGACTCTGGGGCCAACGTCCTGACTTTC
TRBV5-1,TRBD1,few,TRBJ2-5,CASSVDRGRRETQYF,TGCGCCAGCAGCGTGGACAGGGGGCGCCGGGAGACCCAGTACTTC
TRBV12-3/TRBV12-4,NA,NA,TRBJ2-7,CASSFNPLGDEQYF,TGTGCCAGCAGTTTCAATCCTCTAGGGGACGAGCAGTACTTC
TRBV6-5,NA,few,TRBJ2-7,CASSYSSVYEQYF,TGTGCCAGCAGTTACTCGAGTGTCTACGAGCAGTACTTC